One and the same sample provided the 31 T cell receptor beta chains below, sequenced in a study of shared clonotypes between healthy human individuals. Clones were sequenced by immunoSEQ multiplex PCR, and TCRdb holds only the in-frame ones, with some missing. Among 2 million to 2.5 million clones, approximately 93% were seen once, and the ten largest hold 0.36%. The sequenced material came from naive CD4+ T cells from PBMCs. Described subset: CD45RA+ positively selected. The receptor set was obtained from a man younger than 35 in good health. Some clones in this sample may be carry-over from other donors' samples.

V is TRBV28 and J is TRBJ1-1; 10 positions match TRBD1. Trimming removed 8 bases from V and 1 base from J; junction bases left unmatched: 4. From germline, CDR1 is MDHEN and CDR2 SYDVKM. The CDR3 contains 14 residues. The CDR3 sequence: CASPGQGTNTEAFF. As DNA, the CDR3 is TGTGCCAGCCCGGGACAGGGGACGAACACTGAAGCTTTCTTT.

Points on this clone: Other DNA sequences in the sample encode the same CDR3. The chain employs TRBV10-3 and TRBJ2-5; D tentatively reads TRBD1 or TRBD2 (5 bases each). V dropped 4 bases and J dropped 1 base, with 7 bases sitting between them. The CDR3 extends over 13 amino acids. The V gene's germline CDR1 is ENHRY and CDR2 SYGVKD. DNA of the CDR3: TGTGCCATCAGTGCGGGGCTCCAAGAGACCCAGTACTTC. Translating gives CAISAGLQETQYF.

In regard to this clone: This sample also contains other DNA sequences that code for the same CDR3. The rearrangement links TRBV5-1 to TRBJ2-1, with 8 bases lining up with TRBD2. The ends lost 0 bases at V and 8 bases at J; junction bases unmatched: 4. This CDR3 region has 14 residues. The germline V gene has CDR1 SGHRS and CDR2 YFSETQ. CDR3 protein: CASSLVSGSDEQFF. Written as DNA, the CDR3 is TGCGCCAGCAGCTTGGTCAGCGGGAGCGATGAGCAGTTCTTC.

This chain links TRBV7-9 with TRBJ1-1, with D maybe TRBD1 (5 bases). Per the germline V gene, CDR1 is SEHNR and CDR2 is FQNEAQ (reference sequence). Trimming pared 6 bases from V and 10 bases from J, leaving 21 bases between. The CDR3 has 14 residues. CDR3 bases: TGTGCCAGCAGGTGGGGTCCCGGGGCTCTTCGAGCTTTCTTT. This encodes CASRWGPGALRAFF. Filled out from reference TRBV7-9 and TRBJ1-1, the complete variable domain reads DTGVSQNPRHKITKRGQNVTFRCDPISEHNRLYWYRQTLGQGPEFLTYFQNEAQLEKSRLLSDRFSAERPKGSFSTLEIQRTEQGDSAMYLCASRWGPGALRAFFGQGTRLTVV.

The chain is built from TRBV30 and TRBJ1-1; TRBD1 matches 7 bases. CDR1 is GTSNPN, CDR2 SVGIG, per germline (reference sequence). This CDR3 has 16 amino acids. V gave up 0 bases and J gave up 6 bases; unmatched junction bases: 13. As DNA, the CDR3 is TGTGCCTGGAGTGTATTCTCTCCAGGGGGTGGGTCTGAAGCTTTCTTT. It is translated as CAWSVFSPGGGSEAFF.

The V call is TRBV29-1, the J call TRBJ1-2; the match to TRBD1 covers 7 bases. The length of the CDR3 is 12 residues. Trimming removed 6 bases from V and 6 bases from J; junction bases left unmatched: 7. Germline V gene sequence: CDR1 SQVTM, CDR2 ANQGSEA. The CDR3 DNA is TGCAGCGTGGCCATCAGGGGGGATGGCTACACCTTC. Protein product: CSVAIRGDGYTF.

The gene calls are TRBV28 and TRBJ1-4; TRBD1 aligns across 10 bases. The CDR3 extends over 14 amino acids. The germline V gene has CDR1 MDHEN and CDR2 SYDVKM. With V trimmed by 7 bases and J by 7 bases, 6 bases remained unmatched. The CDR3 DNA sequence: TGTGCCAGCATGGGGGACAGGGGAGGTGAAAAACTGTTTTTT. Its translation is CASMGDRGGEKLFF.

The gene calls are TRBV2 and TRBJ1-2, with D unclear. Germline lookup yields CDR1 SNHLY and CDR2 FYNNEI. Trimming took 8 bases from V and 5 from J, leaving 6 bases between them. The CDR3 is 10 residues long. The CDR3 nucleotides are TGTGCCAGCCGACCATATGGCTACACCTTC. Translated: CASRPYGYTF.

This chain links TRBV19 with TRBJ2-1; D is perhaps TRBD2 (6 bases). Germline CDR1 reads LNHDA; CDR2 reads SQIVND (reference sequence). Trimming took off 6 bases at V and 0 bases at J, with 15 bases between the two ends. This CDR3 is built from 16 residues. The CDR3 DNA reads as TGTGCCAGTAGCACCCTAGCGCCGAGCTCCTACAATGAGCAGTTCTTC. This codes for CASSTLAPSSYNEQFF. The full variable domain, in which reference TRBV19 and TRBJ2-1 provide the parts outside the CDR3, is DGGITQSPKYLFRKEGQNVTLSCEQNLNHDAMYWYRQDPGQGLRLIYYSQIVNDFQKGDIAEGYSVSREKKESFPLTVTSAQKNPTAFYLCASSTLAPSSYNEQFFGPGTRLTVL.

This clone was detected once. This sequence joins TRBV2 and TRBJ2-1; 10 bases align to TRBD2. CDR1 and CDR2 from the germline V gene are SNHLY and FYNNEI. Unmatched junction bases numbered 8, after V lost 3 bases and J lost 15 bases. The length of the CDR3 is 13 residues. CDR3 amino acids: CASSDLAGGYAFF. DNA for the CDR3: TGTGCCAGCAGTGATTTAGCGGGAGGATATGCGTTCTTC.

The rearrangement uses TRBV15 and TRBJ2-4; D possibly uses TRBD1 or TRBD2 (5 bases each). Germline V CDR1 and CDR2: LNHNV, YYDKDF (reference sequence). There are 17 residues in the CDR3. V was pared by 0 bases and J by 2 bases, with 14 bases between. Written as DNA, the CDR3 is TGTGCCACCAGCAGAGACGAGGGGACGGGTACCAAAAACATTCAGTACTTC. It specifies CATSRDEGTGTKNIQYF.

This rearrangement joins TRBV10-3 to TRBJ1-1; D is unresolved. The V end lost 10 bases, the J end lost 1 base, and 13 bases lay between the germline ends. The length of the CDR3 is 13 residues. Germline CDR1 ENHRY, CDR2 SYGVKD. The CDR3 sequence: CATIGQPNTEAFF. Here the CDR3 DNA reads TGTGCCACCATCGGGCAGCCGAACACTGAAGCTTTCTTT.

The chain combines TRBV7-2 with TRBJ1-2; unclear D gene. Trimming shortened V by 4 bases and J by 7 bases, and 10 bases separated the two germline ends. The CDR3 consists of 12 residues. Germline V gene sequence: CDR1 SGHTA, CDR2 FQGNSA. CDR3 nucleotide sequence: TGTGCCAGCAGCTCGGTTGGGGTTGGCTACACCTTC. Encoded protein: CASSSVGVGYTF.

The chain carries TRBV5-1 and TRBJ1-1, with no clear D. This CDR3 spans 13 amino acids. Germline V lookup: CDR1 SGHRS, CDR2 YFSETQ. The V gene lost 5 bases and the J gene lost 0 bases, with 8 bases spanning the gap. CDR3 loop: CASSGPVNTEAFF. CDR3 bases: TGCGCCAGCAGTGGACCGGTGAACACTGAAGCTTTCTTT.

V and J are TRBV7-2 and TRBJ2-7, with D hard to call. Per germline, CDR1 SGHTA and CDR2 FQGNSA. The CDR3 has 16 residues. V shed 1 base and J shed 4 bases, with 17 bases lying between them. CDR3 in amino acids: CASSLEGPLLGYEQYF. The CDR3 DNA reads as TGTGCCAGCAGCTTAGAGGGTCCACTCCTGGGATACGAGCAGTACTTC.

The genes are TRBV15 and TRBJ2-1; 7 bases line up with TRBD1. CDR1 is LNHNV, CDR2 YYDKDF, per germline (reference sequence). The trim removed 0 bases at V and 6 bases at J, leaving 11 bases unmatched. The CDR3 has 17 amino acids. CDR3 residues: CATSREIQGLGSNEQFF. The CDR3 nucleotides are TGTGCCACCAGCAGAGAAATACAGGGGTTAGGTAGCAATGAGCAGTTCTTC.

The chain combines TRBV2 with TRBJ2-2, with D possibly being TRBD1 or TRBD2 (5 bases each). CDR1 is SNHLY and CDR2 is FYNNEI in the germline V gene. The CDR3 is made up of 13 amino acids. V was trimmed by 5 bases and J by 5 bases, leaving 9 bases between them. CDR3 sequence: CASSTWGTGELFF. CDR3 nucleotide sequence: TGTGCCAGCAGTACTTGGGGGACCGGGGAGCTGTTTTTT.

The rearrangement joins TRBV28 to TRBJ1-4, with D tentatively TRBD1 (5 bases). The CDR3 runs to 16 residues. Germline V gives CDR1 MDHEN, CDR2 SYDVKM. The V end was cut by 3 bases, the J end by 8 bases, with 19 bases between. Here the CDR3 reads CASSLGPGIGLEKLFF. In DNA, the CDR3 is TGTGCCAGCAGTTTGGGACCGGGCATTGGCCTGGAAAAACTGTTTTTT. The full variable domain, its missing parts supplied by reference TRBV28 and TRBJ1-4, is DVKVTQSSRYLVKRTGEKVFLECVQDMDHENMFWYRQDPGLGLRLIYFSYDVKMKEKGDIPEGYSVSREKKERFSLILESASTNQTSMYLCASSLGPGIGLEKLFFGSGTQLSVL.

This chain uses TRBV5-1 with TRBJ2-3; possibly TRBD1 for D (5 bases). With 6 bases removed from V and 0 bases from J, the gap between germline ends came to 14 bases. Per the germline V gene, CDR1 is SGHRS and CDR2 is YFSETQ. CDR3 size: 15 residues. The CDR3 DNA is TGCGCCAGCACTCTGAAGGGGTCTAGCACAGATACGCAGTATTTT. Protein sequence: CASTLKGSSTDTQYF. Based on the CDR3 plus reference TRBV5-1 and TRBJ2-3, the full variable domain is KAGVTQTPRYLIKTRGQQVTLSCSPISGHRSVSWYQQTPGQGLQFLFEYFSETQRNKGNFPGRFSGRQFSNSRSEMNVSTLELGDSALYLCASTLKGSSTDTQYFGPGTRLTVL.

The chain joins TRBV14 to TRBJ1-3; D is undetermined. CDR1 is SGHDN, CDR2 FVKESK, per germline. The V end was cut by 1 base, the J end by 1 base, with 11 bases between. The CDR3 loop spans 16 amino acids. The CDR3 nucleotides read TGTGCCAGCAGCCAAGGGGGAGCCCTTTCTGGAAACACCATATATTTT. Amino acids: CASSQGGALSGNTIYF.

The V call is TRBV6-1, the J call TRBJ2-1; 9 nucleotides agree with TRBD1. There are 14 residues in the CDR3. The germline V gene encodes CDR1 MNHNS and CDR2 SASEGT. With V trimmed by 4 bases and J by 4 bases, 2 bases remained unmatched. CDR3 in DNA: TGTGCCAGCAGTGGGGACAGGGAATACAATGAGCAGTTCTTC. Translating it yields CASSGDREYNEQFF.

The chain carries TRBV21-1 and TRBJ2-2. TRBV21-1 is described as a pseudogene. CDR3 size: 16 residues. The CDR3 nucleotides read TGTGCCAGCAGCGTTCACCGGGACCGATACACCGGGGAGCTGTTTTTT. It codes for CASSVHRDRYTGELFF.

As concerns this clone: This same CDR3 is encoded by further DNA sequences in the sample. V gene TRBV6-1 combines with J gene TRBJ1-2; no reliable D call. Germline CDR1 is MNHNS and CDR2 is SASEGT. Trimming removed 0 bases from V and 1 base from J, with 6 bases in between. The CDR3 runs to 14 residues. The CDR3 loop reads CASSEAGSNYGYTF. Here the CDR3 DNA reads TGTGCCAGCAGTGAAGCGGGGAGTAACTATGGCTACACCTTC.

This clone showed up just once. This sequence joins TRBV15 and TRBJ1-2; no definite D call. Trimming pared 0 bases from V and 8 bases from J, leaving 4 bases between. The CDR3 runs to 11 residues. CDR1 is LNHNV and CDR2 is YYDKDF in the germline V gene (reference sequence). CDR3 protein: CATSRDLGYTF. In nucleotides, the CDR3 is TGTGCCACCAGCAGAGACCTAGGCTACACCTTC.

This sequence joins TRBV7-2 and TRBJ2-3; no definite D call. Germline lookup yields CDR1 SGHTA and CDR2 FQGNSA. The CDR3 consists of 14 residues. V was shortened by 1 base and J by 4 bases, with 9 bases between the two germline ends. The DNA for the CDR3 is TGTGCCAGCAGCTTAGAAATCCTTGCAGATACGCAGTATTTT. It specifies CASSLEILADTQYF.

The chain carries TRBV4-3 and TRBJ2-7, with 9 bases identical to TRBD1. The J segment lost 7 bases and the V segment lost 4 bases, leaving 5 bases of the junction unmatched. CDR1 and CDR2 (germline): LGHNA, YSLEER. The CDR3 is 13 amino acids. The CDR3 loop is CASSRQGGQEQYF. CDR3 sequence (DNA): TGCGCCAGCAGCCGACAGGGGGGTCAAGAGCAGTACTTC.

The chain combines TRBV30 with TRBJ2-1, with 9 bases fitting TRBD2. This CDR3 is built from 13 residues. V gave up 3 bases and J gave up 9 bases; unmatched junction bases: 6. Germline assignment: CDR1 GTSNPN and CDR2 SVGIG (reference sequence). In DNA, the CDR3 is TGTGCCTGGAGAGTAGCGGGAGTACCTGAGCAGTTCTTC. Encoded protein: CAWRVAGVPEQFF.

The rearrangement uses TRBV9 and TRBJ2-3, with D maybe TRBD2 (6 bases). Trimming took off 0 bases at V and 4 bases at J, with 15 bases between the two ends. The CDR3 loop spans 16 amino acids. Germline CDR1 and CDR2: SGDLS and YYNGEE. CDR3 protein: CASSVVSGRTPDTQYF. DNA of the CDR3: TGTGCCAGCAGCGTAGTGAGCGGGCGGACCCCAGATACGCAGTATTTT. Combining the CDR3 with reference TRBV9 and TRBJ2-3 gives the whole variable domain DSGVTQTPKHLITATGQRVTLRCSPRSGDLSVYWYQQSLDQGLQFLIQYYNGEERAKGNILERFSAQQFPDLHSELNLSSLELGDSALYFCASSVVSGRTPDTQYFGPGTRLTVL.

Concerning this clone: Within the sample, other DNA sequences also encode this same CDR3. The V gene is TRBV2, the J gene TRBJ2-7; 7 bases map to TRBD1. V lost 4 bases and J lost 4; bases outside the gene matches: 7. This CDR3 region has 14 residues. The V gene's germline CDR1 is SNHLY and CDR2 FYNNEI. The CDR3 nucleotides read TGTGCCAGCAGTGGTCAGGGGGTGGGATACGAGCAGTACTTC. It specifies CASSGQGVGYEQYF.

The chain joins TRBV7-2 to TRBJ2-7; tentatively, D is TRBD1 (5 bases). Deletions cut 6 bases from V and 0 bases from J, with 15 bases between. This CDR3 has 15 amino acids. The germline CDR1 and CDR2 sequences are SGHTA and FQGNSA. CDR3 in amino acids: CASSASRVSSYEQYF. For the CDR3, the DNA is TGTGCCAGCAGTGCGAGCAGGGTGAGCTCCTACGAGCAGTACTTC. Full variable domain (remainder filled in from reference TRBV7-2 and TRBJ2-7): GAGVSQSPSNKVTEKGKDVELRCDPISGHTALYWYRQSLGQGLEFLIYFQGNSAPDKSGLPSDRFSAERTGGSVSTLTIQRTQQEDSAVYLCASSASRVSSYEQYFGPGTRLTVT.

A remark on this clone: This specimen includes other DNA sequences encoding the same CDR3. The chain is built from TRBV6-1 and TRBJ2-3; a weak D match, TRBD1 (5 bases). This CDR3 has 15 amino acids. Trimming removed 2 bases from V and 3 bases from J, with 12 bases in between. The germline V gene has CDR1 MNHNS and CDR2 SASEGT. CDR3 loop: CASSERTKGTDTQYF. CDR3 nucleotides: TGTGCCAGCAGTGAACGGACCAAGGGGACAGATACGCAGTATTTT.